Following are 7 T cell receptor beta chains from one sample sequenced in a study of shared clonotypes between healthy human individuals. Profiled with immunoSEQ multiplex PCR; TCRdb holds only in-frame clones, not every one. The repertoire holds roughly 500,000 clones, 76% seen once, with 10% to 15% in the top ten. The sample consisted of PBMCs. The receptors come from a woman aged 40 to 55 in good health. Some clones in this sample may be carry-over from other donors' samples.

The chain uses TRBV6-5 and TRBJ2-3; TRBD2 matches 8 bases. CDR3 size: 15 residues. CDR1 is MNHEY, CDR2 SVGAGI, per germline. J was trimmed by 9 bases and V by 5 bases; bases with no gene match: 13. In nucleotides, the CDR3 is TGTGCCAGCAGTCCCGCGGGACTAGAAAGACACACGCAGTATTTT. As protein: CASSPAGLERHTQYF.

The chain is built from TRBV15 and TRBJ1-1, with TRBD1 matching over 8 bases. Per the germline V gene, CDR1 is LNHNV and CDR2 is YYDKDF (reference sequence). V lost 8 bases to trimming and J lost 2 bases; unmatched junction nucleotides: 7. CDR3 length equals 14 residues. CDR3 amino acids: CATADREFNTEAFF. CDR3 DNA sequence: TGTGCCACCGCGGACAGGGAATTTAACACTGAAGCTTTCTTT. The full variable domain, completed using reference TRBV15 and TRBJ1-1, is DAMVIQNPRYQVTQFGKPVTLSCSQTLNHNVMYWYQQKSSQAPKLLFHYYDKDFNNEADTPDNFQSRRPNTSFCFLDIRSPGLGDTAMYLCATADREFNTEAFFGQGTRLTVV.

This clone was picked up many times. J is TRBJ2-1 and V is TRBV30, with D uncertain. This CDR3 is 12 amino acids long. Germline-derived CDR1 and CDR2 are GTSNPN and SVGIG (reference sequence). Trimming removed 3 bases at V and 0 bases at J, with 3 bases between. CDR3 sequence: CAWRSSYNEQFF. CDR3 in DNA: TGTGCCTGGAGGAGCTCCTACAATGAGCAGTTCTTC. The whole variable domain, filled in from reference TRBV30 and TRBJ2-1, reads SQTIHQWPATLVQPVGSPLSLECTVEGTSNPNLYWYRQAAGRGLQLLFYSVGIGQISSEVPQNLSASRPQDRQFILSSKKLLLSDSGFYLCAWRSSYNEQFFGPGTRLTVL.

This sequence joins TRBV2 and TRBJ2-1; TRBD2 agrees at 8 bases. Germline-derived CDR1 and CDR2 are SNHLY and FYNNEI. With V trimmed by 11 bases and J by 4 bases, 19 bases remained unmatched. CDR3 length equals 17 residues. The CDR3 spells CAAWGQGSGRRYNEQFF. In DNA form, the CDR3 reads TGTGCCGCATGGGGCCAGGGAAGCGGGAGACGGTACAATGAGCAGTTCTTC.

The chain links TRBV7-2 to TRBJ1-4; D not certain. Looked up from germline, CDR1 is SGHTA and CDR2 is FQGNSA. The CDR3 is 14 residues long. The V end lost 1 base, the J end lost 5 bases, and 8 bases lay between the germline ends. The CDR3 DNA is TGTGCCAGCAGCTTAGAACTAACGAATGAAAAACTGTTTTTT. Protein: CASSLELTNEKLFF.

This clone came up many times. The same CDR3 can be traced to other DNA sequences in this sample. The chain uses TRBV30 and TRBJ1-5; D gene uncertain. Per the germline V gene, CDR1 is GTSNPN and CDR2 is SVGIG (reference sequence). V lost 2 bases and J 0 bases, leaving 5 bases between the germline ends. There are 13 residues in the CDR3. CDR3 bases: TGTGCCTGGAGTTCGGATAGCAATCAGCCCCAGCATTTT. It is translated as CAWSSDSNQPQHF.

The sample holds one count of this clone. V gene TRBV7-8 combines with J gene TRBJ1-2; possible D gene TRBD1, 5 bases. The CDR3 length is 14 residues. Trimming pared 1 base from V and 2 bases from J, leaving 8 bases between. CDR1 SGHVS and CDR2 FQNEAQ come from the germline V gene. CDR3: CASSLVGANYGYTF. The CDR3 DNA is TGTGCCAGCAGCTTAGTCGGGGCAAACTATGGCTACACCTTC.